A selection of T cell receptor beta chains follows, all from one sample in a study of T cell changes during pregnancy in multiple sclerosis. Measured with immunoSEQ multiplex PCR; TCRdb has only the in-frame clones, and not every one. Seen here are about 57,000 clones, approximately 93% observed once, and the top ten hold more than 1.5%. The specimen was peripheral blood, collected after pregnancy. Every receptor here comes from a female donor with multiple sclerosis, enrolled in a pregnancy study. CDR3s include the opening cysteine and the closing phenylalanine or tryptophan. A D gene is named only where the DNA matches it firmly. Some rows mark clone size as missing; the rest say once, few, many or name a class of expanded clone.

>TRBJ1-4|TRBV6-5|once|-|14
TGTGCCAGCAGTGGACAGACAACTAATGAAAAACTGTTTTTT
CASSGQTTNEKLFF
>TRBJ1-2|TRBV11-3|once|-|15
TGTGCCAGCAGCTCCGGGACATACAATAACTATGGCTACACCTTC
CASSSGTYNNYGYTF
>TRBJ2-1|TRBV5-1|once|TRBD2|15
TGCGCCAGCAGCCGCACTAGCGGGACCTACAATGAGCAGTTCTTC
CASSRTSGTYNEQFF
>TRBJ1-1|TRBV2|-|-|13
TGTGCCAGCAGTGGGGGGGTAAACACTGAAGCTTTCTTT
CASSGGVNTEAFF
>TRBJ2-4|TRBV29-1|-|TRBD1|16
TGCAGCGTTGAAGGGAAACAGGGGGCATTGGGAAACATTCAGTACTTC
CSVEGKQGALGNIQYF
>TRBJ1-2|TRBV6-5|-|-|14
TGTGCCAGCAGTGGGACTCTACTTACAGATGGCTACACCTTC
CASSGTLLTDGYTF
>TRBJ2-3|TRBV4-3|-|TRBD2|17
TGCGCCAGCAGCCAAGATCGGAGCGGGAGCATGACAGATACGCAGTATTTT
CASSQDRSGSMTDTQYF
>TRBJ2-7|TRBV6-5|-|TRBD1|15
TGTGCCAGCAGTCCCGACAGGGGGTCCGCCTACGAGCAGTACTTC
CASSPDRGSAYEQYF
>TRBJ2-7|TRBV9|once|TRBD2|15
TGTGCCAGCAGCGTAGAGGCTAGCGGGAGTAGCGAGCAGTACTTC
CASSVEASGSSEQYF
>TRBJ1-1|TRBV6-5|-|-|14
TGTGCCAGCAGTTACCGGGGGTTGAACACTGAAGCTTTCTTT
CASSYRGLNTEAFF
>TRBJ2-7|TRBV4-1|-|TRBD1|16
TGCGCCAGCAGCCAGGGACAGGGAACCGGCCCTTACGAGCAGTACTTC
CASSQGQGTGPYEQYF
>TRBJ2-7|TRBV11-2|-|-|11
TGTGCCAGCAGCGAGTACTACGAGCAGTACTTC
CASSEYYEQYF
>TRBJ2-7|TRBV5-4|-|-|15
TGTGCCAGCAGTACGGGGGAAACTCAACCCTACGAGCAGTACTTC
CASSTGETQPYEQYF
>TRBJ1-4|TRBV6-1|-|TRBD1|15
TGTGCCAGCGCCCGACAGGGTAGGGGGGTTGAAAAACTGTTTTTT
CASARQGRGVEKLFF
>TRBJ1-2|TRBV9|-|-|13
TGTGCCAGCAGCTTACAGGGCCTCTGGGGCTACACCTTC
CASSLQGLWGYTF
>TRBJ2-1|TRBV6-1|once|-|14
TGTGCCAGCAGTGATCGGGGCAGGGGAAATGAGCAGTTCTTC
CASSDRGRGNEQFF
>TRBJ1-5|TRBV7-9|-|TRBD1|16
TGTGCCAGCAGCTTAGGAGACAGGGCCGGAGATCAGCCCCAGCATTTT
CASSLGDRAGDQPQHF
>TRBJ1-3|TRBV6-1|-|-|14
TGTGCCAGCAGGACAAGACAGCCTGGGAACACCATATATTTT
CASRTRQPGNTIYF
>TRBJ2-4|TRBV11-1|once|-|16
TGTGCCAGCAGCTCACGAGGGAAGCTAGCCAAAAACATTCAGTACTTC
CASSSRGKLAKNIQYF
>TRBJ2-7|TRBV19|-|TRBD2|16
TGTGCCAGTAGTCCCAGCGGGCTAGCGGGAGTCTTCGAGCAGTACTTC
CASSPSGLAGVFEQYF
>TRBJ1-1|TRBV7-7|few|-|13
TGTGCTAGCAGCTTAGGACAGAACACTGAAGCTTTCTTT
CASSLGQNTEAFF
>TRBJ1-5|TRBV11-2|-|-|15
TGTGCCAGCAGCTTAGGTCGCGGGAGCAATCAGCCCCAGCATTTT
CASSLGRGSNQPQHF
>TRBJ1-4|TRBV7-2|-|-|15
TGTGCCAGCAGCTTGTGGGGCAGGGCTAATGAAAAACTGTTTTTT
CASSLWGRANEKLFF
>TRBJ2-1|TRBV30|once|TRBD2|16
TGTGCCTGGAGTGTAGGGATAGGACTAGCGGGAGGGCCGCAGTTCTTC
CAWSVGIGLAGGPQFF
>TRBJ2-7|TRBV7-2|-|-|15
TGTGCCAGCAGCTTAGACAAGGGGAAGATATACGAGCAGTACTTC
CASSLDKGKIYEQYF
>TRBJ2-7|TRBV27|-|TRBD2|15
TGTGCCAGCAGCTTTTTTTGGGGACTAGGAGCCGAGCAGTACTTC
CASSFFWGLGAEQYF
>TRBJ2-7|TRBV6-1|-|-|14
TGTGCCAGCAGTGTATCAGGGGGGTCCTACGAGCAGTACTTC
CASSVSGGSYEQYF
>TRBJ2-1|TRBV19|-|-|14
TGTGCCAGTAGCGCGACAGGATCCTACAATGAGCAGTTCTTC
CASSATGSYNEQFF
>TRBJ2-5|TRBV11-2|-|-|13
TGTGCCAGCAGTCCTCTTGCGGGAGAGACCCAGTACTTC
CASSPLAGETQYF
>TRBJ2-7|TRBV29-1|few|TRBD1|13
TGCAGCGCCAGGACAGGGAGCTCCTACGAGCAGTACTTC
CSARTGSSYEQYF
>TRBJ1-1|TRBV19|-|-|17
TGTGCCAGTAGTATAGACCCGCAGGGGCAAATGAGTACTGAAGCTTTCTTT
CASSIDPQGQMSTEAFF
>TRBJ2-7|TRBV19|-|-|13
TGTGCCAGTAGTATGAAGAGCTCCTACGAGCAGTACTTC
CASSMKSSYEQYF
>TRBJ2-3|TRBV10-3|once|-|15
TGTGCCATCAGGGGTTGGAGCGGTAGCACAGATACGCAGTATTTT
CAIRGWSGSTDTQYF
>TRBJ2-2|TRBV5-1|-|TRBD1|16
TGCGCCAGCAGCCCCGGGGACAGGTCTAACACCGGGGAGCTGTTTTTT
CASSPGDRSNTGELFF
>TRBJ2-7|TRBV11-2|-|TRBD2|14
TGTGCCAGCAGCTTACCGGGAGGGGCCTCCGAGCAGTACTTC
CASSLPGGASEQYF
>TRBJ1-3|TRBV9|-|-|15
TGTGCCAGCAGCGTAGGTAACCTATCAGGAAACACCATATATTTT
CASSVGNLSGNTIYF
>TRBJ2-1|TRBV5-1|-|-|15
TGCGCCAGCAGCTTGCAATCTAGCTCCTACAATGAGCAGTTCTTC
CASSLQSSSYNEQFF
>TRBJ1-2|TRBV27|-|-|12
TGTGCCAGCAGTTCACCCCCTAATGGCTACACCTTC
CASSSPPNGYTF
>TRBJ2-3|TRBV5-1|-|TRBD1|13
TGCGCCAGCACGACAGGGGGGTACGATACGCAGTATTTT
CASTTGGYDTQYF
>TRBJ1-4|TRBV9|-|-|15
TGTGCCAGCAGCGCCGGGACAAGTTTTTTTGAAAAACTGTTTTTT
CASSAGTSFFEKLFF
>TRBJ2-7|TRBV7-9|-|-|13
TGTGCCAGCAGCTTAGGGGCAGGTCCCGAGCAGTACTTC
CASSLGAGPEQYF
>TRBJ2-7|TRBV7-2|-|TRBD2|16
TGTGCCAGCAGCTTAGTTGTAGCGGGAGGGCCCGACGAGCAGTACTTC
CASSLVVAGGPDEQYF
>TRBJ1-2|TRBV2|-|-|16
TGTGCCAGCAGTGAAGCGAAGATACTATTTGTCTACGGCTACACCTTC
CASSEAKILFVYGYTF
>TRBJ2-5|TRBV9|-|-|15
TGTGCCAGCAGCGTAGGGGCCCAACCGGTGGAGACCCAGTACTTC
CASSVGAQPVETQYF
>TRBJ1-1|TRBV4-1|few|-|16
TGCGCCAGCAGCCAACCTCTAAAAACAGGGAACACTGAAGCTTTCTTT
CASSQPLKTGNTEAFF
>TRBJ2-7|TRBV6-6|-|-|14
TGTGCCAGCAGTACCTTAACAGGGTTTTACGAGCAGTACTTC
CASSTLTGFYEQYF
>TRBJ1-4|TRBV10-1|-|TRBD1|13
TGCGCCAGCAGCGGCAGGGGGAGAGAAAAACTGTTTTTT
CASSGRGREKLFF
>TRBJ2-4|TRBV19|-|TRBD1|16
TGTGCCAGTAGTATTCGGGACAGCCTAGCCAAAAACATTCAGTACTTC
CASSIRDSLAKNIQYF
>TRBJ1-2|TRBV5-1|once|-|14
TGCGCCAGCAGCTTGGGCTACAGGAACTATGGCTACACCTTC
CASSLGYRNYGYTF
>TRBJ2-5|TRBV7-3|-|-|14
TGTGCCAGCAGCTTGGACAGAGGCGGAGAGACCCAGTACTTC
CASSLDRGGETQYF
>TRBJ2-2|TRBV9|-|TRBD2|17
TGTGCCAGCAGCGGCGTTGGACTAGCGGACAACACCGGGGAGCTGTTTTTT
CASSGVGLADNTGELFF